The TCR beta chain under discussion was sequenced for a study of blood T cells in healthy people across ages. For the second PCR, which ran for about 6 to 11 cycles, a sample-barcoded 5' primer and a J-beta primer mix were used. Every single cDNA molecule received a tag from a template-switch adaptor with 12 random nucleotides. Each sample yielded at least 3 million CDR3-containing paired-end reads. TCRdb reprocessed the 5' RACE reads with MiXCR, giving one entry per CDR3 protein. The sample contains roughly 830,000 distinct CDR3 sequences, 55% to 65% of which appear only once. Germline-derived CDR1 and CDR2 are LGHNA and YNFKEQ. V was trimmed by 1 base and J by 8 bases, leaving 18 bases between them. This CDR3 is built from 16 residues. Details on this clonotype: What it binds is not known.

General study results and limits: The study regarded diversity estimates from one million T cells as underestimates.

This sequence was found in a man aged 25-45 years in good health. Sequencing input: blood. The V call is TRBV4-2, the J call TRBJ2-1; D ambiguous. The CDR3 sequence is CASSQGSRSTPHEQFF. As DNA, the CDR3 is TGTGCCAGCAGCCAAGGTTCTCGGTCCACTCCCCATGAGCAGTTCTTC.